Each of the 4 T cell receptor beta chains below was sequenced from the same sample in a study of Ad26.COV2.S vaccination and SARS-CoV-2 variants. The data were produced by immunoSEQ multiplex PCR, yet TCRdb's version contains in-frame clones alone and is incomplete. The sample shows around 300,000 clones, approximately 90% of them seen only once. Treatment meaning: roughly 19 received Ad26.COV2.S at low or high dose, single or two shots; about 5 received placebo; per-sample allocation not given. Each sample was drawn 63 days after the first injection (of vaccine or placebo). Sequencing used peripheral blood, obtained in a trial of Ad26.COV2.S vaccine versus placebo. The receptors stem from a person between 18 and 59 years old who received the Ad26.COV2.S COVID-19 vaccine or a placebo.

The chain couples TRBV5-6 to TRBJ2-7; D might be TRBD2 (6 bases). This CDR3 is built from 14 residues. V gave up 2 bases and J gave up 1 base, with 10 bases separating them. Per the germline V gene, CDR1 is SGHDT and CDR2 is YYEEEE. The CDR3 nucleotides read TGTGCCAGCAGCTTCGGTGGAGGGTCCTACGAGCAGTACTTC. This sequence encodes CASSFGGGSYEQYF.

This chain uses TRBV18 with TRBJ1-1, with D perhaps TRBD1 (6 bases). Trimming removed 3 bases from V and 4 bases from J, with 9 bases in between. Per the germline V gene, CDR1 is KGHSH and CDR2 is LQKENI. CDR3 length: 13 residues. The CDR3 spells CASSPWTVTEAFF. The CDR3 bases are TGTGCCAGCTCACCCTGGACAGTCACTGAAGCTTTCTTT.

This chain joins TRBV30 and TRBJ2-7; weak D call: TRBD1 (6 bases). The V gene lost 4 bases and the J gene lost 4 bases, with 14 bases spanning the gap. The CDR3 is 13 residues long. Germline V gene data show CDR1 as GTSNPN and CDR2 as SVGIG (reference sequence). The CDR3 DNA follows: TGTGCCTGGACTAGGGGGTTGGGATACGAGCAGTACTTC. Amino acids: CAWTRGLGYEQYF.

The chain has TRBV27 and TRBJ2-7; TRBD1 might be the D (6 bases). V lost 6 bases and J lost 4, with 13 bases in between. Germline V gene data show CDR1 as MNHEY and CDR2 as SMNVEV (reference sequence). CDR3 length: 13 residues. CDR3 sequence reads: CASRETGRYEQYF. For the CDR3, the DNA is TGTGCCAGCAGAGAGACAGGTCGGTACGAGCAGTACTTC.